These T cell receptor beta chains were read from a single sample in a study of identical twins. TCRdb reprocessed the 5' RACE reads via MiXCR and lists one record per CDR3 protein. Found here are about 890,000 distinct CDR3 sequences, more than 9% of them singletons; the top ten hold around 1.6%. This same sample was also taken into another study, of yellow fever vaccine responses in identical twins.

The sequencing sample was made of PBMCs. These receptor sequences come from a woman aged 18-29 years in good health. The CDR3 runs from the conserved cysteine through the conserved F or W. A D gene is named only where the DNA matches it firmly. Expanded clones are given a class, and other clones once, few, many or no size at all.

>-|TRBJ2-7|TRBV11-1|TRBD2
TGTGCCAGCAGCTCCGGACTAGCGGGAGGCCCCATGTCCCACGAGCAGTACTTC
CASSSGLAGGPMSHEQYF
>-|TRBJ2-3|TRBV4-1|TRBD1
TGCGCCAGCAGCTCCGGCCCGGGACAGGGTGATTTCGATACGCAGTATTTT
CASSSGPGQGDFDTQYF
>-|TRBJ2-1|TRBV28|-
TGTGCCAGCAGCACCCTTATAGGATCCTCCTACAATGAGCAGTTCTTC
CASSTLIGSSYNEQFF
>-|TRBJ1-1|TRBV12-3/TRBV12-4|-
TGTGCCAGCAGTACCTCTCGGGAGACGAACACTGAAGCTTTCTTT
CASSTSRETNTEAFF
>few|TRBJ2-7|TRBV5-1|TRBD2
TGCGCCAGCAGCTTGAACCTAGCGGGAGATGGGGCTTACGAGCAGTACTTC
CASSLNLAGDGAYEQYF
>few|TRBJ2-6|TRBV3-1|-
TGTGCCAGCAGCCAAGGGGCCCCCATCTCTGACGGGGCCAACGTCCTGACTTTC
CASSQGAPISDGANVLTF
>-|TRBJ2-1|TRBV4-1|TRBD2
TGCGCCAGCAGCCAGACACTAGCGGGAGGTAGGGTTGAGCAGTTCTTC
CASSQTLAGGRVEQFF
>few|TRBJ2-7|TRBV27|TRBD1
TGTGCCAGCAGTTTATCGGGACAGGGGGGAGTCTACGAGCAGTACTTC
CASSLSGQGGVYEQYF
>few|TRBJ2-1|TRBV7-6|TRBD2
TGTGCCAGCAGCTCGAGTCCGGGACTAGCGGCCAATGAGCAGTTCTTC
CASSSSPGLAANEQFF
>few|TRBJ1-2|TRBV15|-
TGTGCCACCAGCAGGCCCCAGGGGAGCGACTACACCTTC
CATSRPQGSDYTF
>many|TRBJ2-7|TRBV7-3|-
TGTGCCAGCAGCTTAATTTTACATTACGAGCAGTACTTC
CASSLILHYEQYF
>-|TRBJ2-7|TRBV29-1|-
TGCAGCGTTGAAGGGGGCAGGGACTACGAGCAGTACTTC
CSVEGGRDYEQYF
>-|TRBJ2-1|TRBV9|TRBD2
TGTGCCAGCAGCGGAGTACTAGCGGGGGGGAATGAGCAGTTCTTC
CASSGVLAGGNEQFF
>-|TRBJ2-3|TRBV29-1|TRBD1
TGCAGCGAGAAAACCGGGACAGGGTCAGCGCAAGATACGCAGTATTTT
CSEKTGTGSAQDTQYF
>few|TRBJ2-1|TRBV24-1|TRBD2
TGTGCCACCAGTGATTCCCGGACTAGCGGGAGCTCCTACAATGAGCAGTTCTTC
CATSDSRTSGSSYNEQFF
>few|TRBJ1-4|TRBV12-3/TRBV12-4|TRBD1
TGTGCCAGCACAATTTCTGGACAGGGATGGTTGGAAGAAAAACTGTTTTTT
CASTISGQGWLEEKLFF
>many|TRBJ1-5|TRBV20-1|-
TGCAGTGCTAAAGGGGCCTATAGCAATCAGCCCCAGCATTTT
CSAKGAYSNQPQHF
>-|TRBJ2-1|TRBV2|TRBD2
TGTGCCACCCATAAGGGGGGCGCGGGAGGGTTTGGGGAGCAGTTCTTC
CATHKGGAGGFGEQFF
>many|TRBJ1-1|TRBV6-5|-
TGTGCCAGCAGTTACTCGACCCCGGGGTTTATTGACACTGAAGCTTTCTTT
CASSYSTPGFIDTEAFF
>few|TRBJ1-2|TRBV20-1|-
TGCAGTGCTAGCAGGCAGGCGTATGGCTACACCTTC
CSASRQAYGYTF